The rows below give T cell receptor beta chains drawn from one sample of a study of blood T cell repertoires in COVID-19. Sequenced by immunoSEQ multiplex PCR; TCRdb stores in-frame clones only, minus some. The table has 140,000 to 150,000 clones, over 75% seen once. The sequenced sample consisted of peripheral blood. All receptors come from a young man with COVID-19, enrolled during active disease. Both conserved end residues are part of each CDR3. D genes are given only for firm matches. Size tells how often a clone was seen (once, few, many) or the class of an expanded clone, and some rows leave it out.

J	D	size	V	CDR3	DNA
TRBJ1-5	NA	NA	TRBV25-1	CASSVYGEDQPQHF	TGTGCCAGCAGTGTGTACGGTGAGGATCAGCCCCAGCATTTT
TRBJ2-3	NA	NA	TRBV9	CASSAQTALSTDTQYF	TGTGCCAGCAGCGCTCAGACTGCGCTGAGCACAGATACGCAGTATTTT
TRBJ1-1	NA	NA	TRBV7-9	CASSLWGSEAFF	TGTGCCAGCAGCCTTTGGGGCAGTGAGGCTTTCTTT
TRBJ1-1	NA	NA	TRBV11-2	CASSSSDREAFF	TGTGCCAGCAGCTCCTCCGACAGGGAAGCTTTCTTT
TRBJ2-7	TRBD1	NA	TRBV7-2	CASSLSRGLKSYEQYF	TGTGCCAGCAGCTTAAGTAGGGGGCTGAAGTCCTACGAGCAGTACTTC
TRBJ2-5	TRBD1	once	TRBV5-1	CASSFDRGDQETQYF	TGCGCCAGCAGCTTTGACAGGGGGGACCAAGAGACCCAGTACTTC
TRBJ2-2	NA	NA	TRBV5-4	CASSPLVASPGELFF	TGTGCCAGCAGCCCGTTGGTAGCATCCCCCGGGGAGCTGTTTTTT
TRBJ1-1	TRBD1	NA	TRBV6-4	CASRETQGARTEAFF	TGTGCCAGCAGAGAAACACAGGGGGCGAGAACTGAAGCTTTCTTT
TRBJ2-7	TRBD2	NA	TRBV6-5	CATSRGGSVKYEQYF	TGTGCCACTTCCCGGGGCGGGAGTGTTAAGTACGAGCAGTACTTC
TRBJ2-7	NA	NA	TRBV9	CASSVDLGAKYEQYF	TGTGCCAGCAGCGTAGACCTGGGGGCGAAGTACGAGCAGTACTTC
TRBJ1-4	NA	NA	TRBV19	CASSWGGEVGGKLLF	TGTGCCAGTAGTTGGGGAGGCGAGGTGGGGGGAAAACTGCTTTTT
TRBJ2-7	NA	NA	TRBV7-9	CASSLTPPDYEQYF	TGTGCCAGCAGCTTAACCCCCCCAGACTACGAGCAGTACTTC
TRBJ2-7	TRBD2	NA	TRBV9	CASSVELADYEQYF	TGTGCCAGCAGCGTAGAACTAGCGGACTACGAGCAGTACTTC
TRBJ1-3	NA	once	TRBV19	CASSMDSRNTIYF	TGTGCCAGTAGTATGGACAGTAGAAACACCATATATTTT
TRBJ1-4	TRBD1	once	TRBV19	CASSWTGGNEKLFF	TGTGCCAGTAGTTGGACAGGGGGAAATGAAAAACTGTTTTTT
TRBJ1-5	TRBD1	NA	TRBV28	CASSFADRGHQPQHF	TGTGCCAGCAGTTTCGCTGACAGGGGTCATCAGCCCCAGCATTTT
TRBJ2-5	NA	NA	TRBV7-3	CASSLGGRGWETQYF	TGTGCCAGCAGCTTAGGGGGCAGGGGATGGGAGACCCAGTACTTC
TRBJ1-4	TRBD1	NA	TRBV2	CASSTRQGREEKLFF	TGTGCCAGCAGTACCCGACAGGGGAGGGAAGAAAAACTGTTTTTT
TRBJ2-3	NA	NA	TRBV2	CASKAGLDTDTQYF	TGTGCCAGCAAGGCGGGCTTAGACACAGATACGCAGTATTTT
TRBJ2-4	TRBD2	NA	TRBV4-2	CASSLSGSAKNIQYF	TGTGCCAGCAGCCTTAGCGGGAGCGCCAAAAACATTCAGTACTTC
TRBJ1-1	NA	once	TRBV27	CASSPGTLRTEAFF	TGTGCCAGCAGCCCAGGGACTTTACGTACTGAAGCTTTCTTT
TRBJ2-1	NA	NA	TRBV6-1	CASSELIDSNEQFF	TGTGCCAGCAGTGAGCTCATCGACAGCAATGAGCAGTTCTTC
TRBJ2-1	NA	NA	TRBV6-2/TRBV6-3	CASSLTGTWNEQFF	TGTGCCAGCAGTCTAACCGGGACTTGGAATGAGCAGTTCTTC
TRBJ1-5	NA	NA	TRBV24-1	CATSGLTGSDQPQHF	TGTGCCACCAGTGGACTTACAGGGTCCGACCAGCCCCAGCATTTT
TRBJ1-2	NA	once	TRBV4-3	CASSLGQLPMGYTF	TGCGCCAGCAGCCTCGGACAGCTACCTATGGGCTACACCTTC
TRBJ1-1	TRBD1	NA	TRBV10-3	CAIGTGALNTEAFF	TGTGCCATCGGAACAGGGGCGTTGAACACTGAAGCTTTCTTT
TRBJ2-1	NA	NA	TRBV28	CASSSSGLGEQFF	TGTGCCAGCAGTTCCAGCGGCCTGGGTGAGCAGTTCTTC
TRBJ2-3	TRBD1	NA	TRBV28	CASSITGGTDTQYF	TGTGCCAGCAGTATTACAGGGGGCACAGATACGCAGTATTTT
TRBJ1-2	TRBD1	NA	TRBV5-6	CASSYEQGGMSGYTF	TGTGCCAGCAGCTACGAACAGGGGGGTATGTCAGGCTACACCTTC
TRBJ2-1	NA	few	TRBV5-5	CASNSGASPVQFF	TGTGCCAGCAACTCGGGCGCTAGCCCTGTGCAGTTCTTC
TRBJ1-1	NA	NA	TRBV30	CAWRPGHLNTEAFF	TGTGCCTGGAGACCGGGACATCTGAACACTGAAGCTTTCTTT
TRBJ1-2	NA	NA	TRBV4-3	CASSPLLWADKDGYTF	TGCGCCAGCAGCCCTCTACTCTGGGCGGACAAAGATGGCTACACCTTC
TRBJ1-6	NA	NA	TRBV14	CASSQFAGGSPLHF	TGTGCCAGCAGCCAATTTGCGGGGGGTTCACCCCTCCACTTT
TRBJ2-2	NA	NA	TRBV7-8	CASSRYRRTGELFF	TGTGCCAGCAGCAGATACAGAAGAACCGGGGAGCTGTTTTTT
TRBJ2-1	NA	NA	TRBV4-3	CASSQDLGDSSYNEQFF	TGCGCCAGCAGCCAAGACTTAGGAGATAGCTCCTACAATGAGCAGTTCTTC
TRBJ2-7	TRBD1	NA	TRBV7-7	CASSPGQFYEQYF	TGTGCCAGCAGCCCGGGACAGTTCTACGAGCAGTACTTC
TRBJ2-7	NA	NA	TRBV5-1	CASSLAGRAYEQYF	TGCGCCAGCAGCTTGGCTGGCAGGGCCTACGAGCAGTACTTC
TRBJ2-7	NA	NA	TRBV27	CASSLAGSYEQYF	TGTGCCAGCAGTTTAGCGGGAAGCTACGAGCAGTACTTC
TRBJ2-7	NA	NA	TRBV19	CASSGQGNSGEQYF	TGTGCCAGTAGTGGGCAGGGAAATAGTGGCGAGCAGTACTTC
TRBJ2-7	TRBD1	NA	TRBV27	CASSIQGASYEQYF	TGTGCCAGCAGTATCCAGGGGGCCTCCTACGAGCAGTACTTC
TRBJ1-4	NA	once	TRBV12-3/TRBV12-4	CASSFGQGKLFF	TGTGCCAGCAGTTTCGGGCAGGGAAAACTGTTTTTT
TRBJ1-1	NA	NA	TRBV12-3/TRBV12-4	CAHMDSVNTEAFF	TGTGCCCACATGGACAGCGTGAACACTGAAGCTTTCTTT
TRBJ2-3	TRBD2	NA	TRBV15	CATSSGTSGSPGTQYF	TGTGCCACCAGCAGTGGAACTAGCGGGAGTCCCGGTACGCAGTATTTT
TRBJ2-3	TRBD1	NA	TRBV27	CASSLDRVTDTQYF	TGTGCCAGCAGTCTCGACAGGGTCACAGATACGCAGTATTTT
TRBJ2-7	NA	few	TRBV6-4	CASSRDTSSYEQYF	TGTGCCAGCTCCCGGGACACTAGCTCCTACGAGCAGTACTTC
TRBJ2-7	NA	NA	TRBV14	CASSLRTAYEQYF	TGTGCCAGCAGCCTTAGGACAGCCTACGAGCAGTACTTC
TRBJ2-1	TRBD2	NA	TRBV11-2	CASSLATSGPYNEQFF	TGTGCCAGCAGCTTAGCGACTAGCGGGCCCTACAATGAGCAGTTCTTC
TRBJ2-7	TRBD2	NA	TRBV19	CASSIDFTSGDYEQYF	TGTGCCAGTAGTATAGATTTTACTAGCGGAGACTACGAGCAGTACTTC
TRBJ2-5	TRBD2	NA	TRBV10-3	CAISSGLAETQYF	TGTGCCATCAGCTCGGGACTAGCAGAGACCCAGTACTTC
TRBJ2-1	NA	NA	TRBV30	CAWSGDVGARYNEQFF	TGTGCCTGGAGTGGAGATGTGGGAGCGCGCTACAATGAGCAGTTCTTC
TRBJ2-7	NA	NA	TRBV27	CASSYTGFNSYEQYF	TGTGCCAGCAGTTATACAGGGTTCAATTCCTACGAGCAGTACTTC
TRBJ2-1	TRBD2	NA	TRBV27	CASSFGLAGGPSYNEQFF	TGTGCCAGCAGTTTCGGGCTAGCGGGAGGGCCATCCTACAATGAGCAGTTCTTC
TRBJ2-2	TRBD2	NA	TRBV11-3	CASSTGTSVDGELFF	TGTGCCAGCAGTACCGGGACTAGCGTTGACGGGGAGCTGTTTTTT
TRBJ1-6	TRBD1	few	TRBV25-1	CASSGPGQGDSPLHF	TGTGCCAGCAGTGGACCGGGACAGGGGGATTCACCCCTCCACTTT
TRBJ2-3	TRBD2	NA	TRBV10-1	CASSESGGPGTDTQYF	TGCGCCAGCAGTGAGTCGGGAGGGCCTGGGACAGATACGCAGTATTTT
TRBJ2-7	NA	NA	TRBV28	CASSWRGPNEQYF	TGTGCCAGCAGTTGGAGGGGTCCCAACGAGCAGTACTTC
TRBJ2-1	TRBD2	NA	TRBV10-3	CAISEVAGEAFDEQFF	TGTGCCATCAGTGAGGTAGCGGGAGAAGCCTTCGATGAGCAGTTCTTC
TRBJ1-1	TRBD1	few	TRBV4-3	CASSQDLARGLLNTEAFF	TGCGCCAGCAGCCAAGATTTGGCCAGGGGGCTGTTGAACACTGAAGCTTTCTTT